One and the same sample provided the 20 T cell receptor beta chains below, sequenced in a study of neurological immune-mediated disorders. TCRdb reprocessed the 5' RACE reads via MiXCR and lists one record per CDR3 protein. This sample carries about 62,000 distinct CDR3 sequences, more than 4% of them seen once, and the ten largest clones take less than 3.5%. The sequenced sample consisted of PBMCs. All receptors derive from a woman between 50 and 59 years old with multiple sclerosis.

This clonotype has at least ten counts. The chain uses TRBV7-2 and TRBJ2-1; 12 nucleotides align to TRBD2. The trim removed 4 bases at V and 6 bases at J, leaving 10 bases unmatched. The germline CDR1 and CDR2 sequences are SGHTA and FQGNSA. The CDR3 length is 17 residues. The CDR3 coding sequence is TGTGCCAGCAGCTCCTCTAGCGGGGGGGCCTCAACCAATGAGCAGTTCTTC. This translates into CASSSSSGGASTNEQFF.

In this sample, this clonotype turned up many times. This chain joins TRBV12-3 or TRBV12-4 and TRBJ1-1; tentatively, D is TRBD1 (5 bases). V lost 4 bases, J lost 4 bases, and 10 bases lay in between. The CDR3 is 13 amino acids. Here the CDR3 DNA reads TGTGCCAGCAGTTACGACAGAGTCACTGAAGCTTTCTTT. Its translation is CASSYDRVTEAFF.

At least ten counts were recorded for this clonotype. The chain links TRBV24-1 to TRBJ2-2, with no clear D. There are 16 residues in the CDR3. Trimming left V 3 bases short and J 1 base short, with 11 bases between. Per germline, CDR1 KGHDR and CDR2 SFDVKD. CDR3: CATSDPMGQNTGELFF. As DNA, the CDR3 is TGTGCCACCAGTGATCCAATGGGTCAGAACACCGGGGAGCTGTTTTTT.

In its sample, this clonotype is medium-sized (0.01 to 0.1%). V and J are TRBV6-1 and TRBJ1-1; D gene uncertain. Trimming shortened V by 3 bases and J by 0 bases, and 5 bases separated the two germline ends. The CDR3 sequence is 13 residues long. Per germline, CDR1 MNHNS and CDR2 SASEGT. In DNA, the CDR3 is TGTGCCAGCAGTGATGACATGAACACTGAAGCTTTCTTT. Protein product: CASSDDMNTEAFF.

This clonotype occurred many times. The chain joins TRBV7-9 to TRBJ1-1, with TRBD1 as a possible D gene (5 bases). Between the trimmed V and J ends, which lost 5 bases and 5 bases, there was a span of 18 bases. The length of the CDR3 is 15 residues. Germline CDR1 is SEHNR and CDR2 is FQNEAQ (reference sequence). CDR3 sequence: CASSTTRGLRTEAFF. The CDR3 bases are TGTGCCAGCAGCACCACGCGGGGGTTGAGAACTGAAGCTTTCTTT.

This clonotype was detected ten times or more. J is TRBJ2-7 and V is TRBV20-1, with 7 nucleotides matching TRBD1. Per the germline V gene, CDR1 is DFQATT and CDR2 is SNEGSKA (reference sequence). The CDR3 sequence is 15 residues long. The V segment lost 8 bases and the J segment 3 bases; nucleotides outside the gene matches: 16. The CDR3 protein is CSSYSDRDRLYEQYF. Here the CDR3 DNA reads TGCAGTTCATATTCCGACCGGGACAGACTCTACGAGCAGTACTTC.

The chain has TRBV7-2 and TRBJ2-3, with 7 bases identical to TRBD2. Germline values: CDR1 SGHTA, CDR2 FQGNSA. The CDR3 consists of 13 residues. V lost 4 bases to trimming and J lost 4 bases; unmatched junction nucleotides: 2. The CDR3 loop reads CASSWGGADTQYF. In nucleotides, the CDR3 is TGTGCCAGCAGCTGGGGGGGGGCAGATACGCAGTATTTT.

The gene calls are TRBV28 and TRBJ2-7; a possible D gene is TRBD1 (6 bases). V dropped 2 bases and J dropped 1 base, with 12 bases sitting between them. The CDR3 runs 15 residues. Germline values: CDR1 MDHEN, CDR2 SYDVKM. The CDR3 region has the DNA TGTGCCAGCAGTTTACCCACAGGGAAGTCCTACGAGCAGTACTTC. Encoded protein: CASSLPTGKSYEQYF.

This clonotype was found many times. CDR3 nucleotide sequence: TGTGCCAGCAGCTTAGCAGACTTCGGAATAGCTAACTATGGCTACACCTTC. Translating it yields CASSLADFGIANYGYTF. This rearrangement joins TRBV7-9 to TRBJ1-2; D remains unclear. The CDR3 extends over 17 amino acids. Trimming cost V 0 bases and J 0 bases, with 14 bases left between them. Germline values: CDR1 SEHNR, CDR2 FQNEAQ (reference sequence).

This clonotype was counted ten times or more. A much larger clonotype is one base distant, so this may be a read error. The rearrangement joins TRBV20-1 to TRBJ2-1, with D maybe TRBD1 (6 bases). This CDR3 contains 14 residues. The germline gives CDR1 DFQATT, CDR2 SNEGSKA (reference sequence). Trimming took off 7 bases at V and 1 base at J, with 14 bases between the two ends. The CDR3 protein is CSGGGQRSYNEQFF. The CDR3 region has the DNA TGCAGTGGCGGTGGACAGAGATCCTACAATGAGCAGTTCTTC.

The CDR3 region has the DNA TGTGCCAGCAGCTTAGGGGGTAGCGAGGACTACAATGAGCAGTTCTTC. Translated: CASSLGGSEDYNEQFF. The chain carries TRBV11-2 and TRBJ2-1; possible D gene TRBD2, 5 bases. The V end was cut by 1 base, the J end by 3 bases, with 13 bases between. This CDR3 comprises 16 residues. Germline V gene data show CDR1 as SGHAT and CDR2 as FQNNGV.

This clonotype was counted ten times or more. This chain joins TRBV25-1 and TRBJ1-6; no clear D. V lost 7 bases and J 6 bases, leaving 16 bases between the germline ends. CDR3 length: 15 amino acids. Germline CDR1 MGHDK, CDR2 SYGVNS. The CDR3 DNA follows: TGTGCCAGCAAGCCTTTCGGCTTGAGTAATTCACCCCTCCACTTT. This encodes CASKPFGLSNSPLHF.

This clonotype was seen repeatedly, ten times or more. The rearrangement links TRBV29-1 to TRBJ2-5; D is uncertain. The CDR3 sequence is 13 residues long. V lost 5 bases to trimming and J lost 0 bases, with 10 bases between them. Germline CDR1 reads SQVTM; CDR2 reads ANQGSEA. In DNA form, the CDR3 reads TGCAGCGTTTCGCAGTCCTACCAAGAGACCCAGTACTTC. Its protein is CSVSQSYQETQYF.

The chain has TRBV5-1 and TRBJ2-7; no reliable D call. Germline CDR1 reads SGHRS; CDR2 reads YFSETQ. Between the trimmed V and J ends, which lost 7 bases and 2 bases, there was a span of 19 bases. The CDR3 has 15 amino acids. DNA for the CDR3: TGCGCCAGCTACCCTGGGCCGGACCCCACCTACGAGCAGTACTTC. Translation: CASYPGPDPTYEQYF. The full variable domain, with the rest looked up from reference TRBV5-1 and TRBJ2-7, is KAGVTQTPRYLIKTRGQQVTLSCSPISGHRSVSWYQQTPGQGLQFLFEYFSETQRNKGNFPGRFSGRQFSNSRSEMNVSTLELGDSALYLCASYPGPDPTYEQYFGPGTRLTVT.

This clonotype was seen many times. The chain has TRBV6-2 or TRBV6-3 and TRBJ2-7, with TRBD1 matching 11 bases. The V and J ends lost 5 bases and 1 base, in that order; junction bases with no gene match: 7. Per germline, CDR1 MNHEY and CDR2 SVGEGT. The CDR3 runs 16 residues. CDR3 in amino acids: CASSASGTGGSYEQYF. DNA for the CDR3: TGTGCCAGCAGTGCCTCCGGGACAGGGGGGTCCTACGAGCAGTACTTC.

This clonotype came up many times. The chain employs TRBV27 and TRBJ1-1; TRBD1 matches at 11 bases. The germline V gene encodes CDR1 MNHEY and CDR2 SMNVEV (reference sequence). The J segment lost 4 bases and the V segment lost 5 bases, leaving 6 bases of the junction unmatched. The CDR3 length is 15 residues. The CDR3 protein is CASSRSGTGGTEAFF. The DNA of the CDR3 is TGTGCCAGCAGTAGGTCGGGGACAGGGGGCACTGAAGCTTTCTTT.

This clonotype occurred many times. CDR3 DNA sequence: TGTGCCACCAGCAGAGACGAACTTAAAGAGACCCAGTACTTC. Amino acid sequence: CATSRDELKETQYF. The V and J genes are TRBV15 and TRBJ2-5; no reliable D call. Germline V gives CDR1 LNHNV, CDR2 YYDKDF (reference sequence). The CDR3 loop spans 14 amino acids. V lost 0 bases and J lost 3, with 8 bases in between.

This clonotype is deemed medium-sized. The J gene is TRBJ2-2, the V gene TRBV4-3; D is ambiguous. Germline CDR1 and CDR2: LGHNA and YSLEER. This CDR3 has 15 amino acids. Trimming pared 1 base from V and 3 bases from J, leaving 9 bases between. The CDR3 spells CASSQAELHTGELFF. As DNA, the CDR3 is TGCGCCAGCAGCCAAGCGGAGCTACACACCGGGGAGCTGTTTTTT.

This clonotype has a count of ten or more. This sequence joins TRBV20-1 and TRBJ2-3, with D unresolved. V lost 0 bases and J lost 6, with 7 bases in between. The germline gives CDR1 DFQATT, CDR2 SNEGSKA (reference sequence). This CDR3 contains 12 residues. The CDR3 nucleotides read TGCAGTGCTAGAGATCTGGGGGATACGCAGTATTTT. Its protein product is CSARDLGDTQYF.

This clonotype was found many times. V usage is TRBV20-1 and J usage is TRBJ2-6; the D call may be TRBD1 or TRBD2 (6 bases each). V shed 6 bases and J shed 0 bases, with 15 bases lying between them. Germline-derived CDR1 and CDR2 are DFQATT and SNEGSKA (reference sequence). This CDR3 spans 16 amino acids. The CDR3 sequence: CSAGGWRPSGANVLTF. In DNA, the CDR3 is TGCAGTGCGGGGGGCTGGCGGCCCTCTGGGGCCAACGTCCTGACTTTC.